The 12 T cell receptor beta chains given below trace back to one sample, sequenced in a study of blood T cell repertoires in COVID-19. Some clones are missing from TCRdb's copy, which holds only in-frame ones; the method was immunoSEQ multiplex PCR. The sample lists about 480,000 clones, roughly 89% occurring once. The sequenced sample consisted of peripheral blood. These receptors were taken from a man in his late teens or twenties with COVID-19, enrolled during active disease.

The chain recombines TRBV15 with TRBJ1-5, with 8 bases matching TRBD1. The CDR3 covers 17 residues. V dropped 1 base and J dropped 4; count of bases not matched to a gene: 9. Looked up from germline, CDR1 is LNHNV and CDR2 is YYDKDF (reference sequence). CDR3 loop: CATSRALLDRANQPQHF. The CDR3 DNA reads as TGTGCCACCAGCAGAGCCCTATTGGACAGGGCAAATCAGCCCCAGCATTTT.

This clone was detected only once. The chain employs TRBV7-3 and TRBJ2-7; 9 nucleotides align to TRBD2. The trim removed 4 bases at V and 0 bases at J, leaving 7 bases unmatched. This CDR3 contains 16 residues. Germline V lookup: CDR1 SGHTA, CDR2 FQGTGA. In DNA form, the CDR3 reads TGTGCCAGCAGCTCAAGACTAGCGGTGAGCTCCTACGAGCAGTACTTC. Residues: CASSSRLAVSSYEQYF.

This chain connects TRBV18 to TRBJ2-7; TRBD1 matches 10 bases. The CDR3 is 14 amino acids. Unmatched junction bases numbered 7, after V lost 6 bases and J lost 5 bases. Germline assignment: CDR1 KGHSH and CDR2 LQKENI. In DNA form, the CDR3 reads TGTGCCAGCTCGCCAGGGACAGGGGATCACGAGCAGTACTTC. Protein product: CASSPGTGDHEQYF.

The chain is built from TRBV19 and TRBJ1-5, with TRBD1 matching over 9 bases. The CDR3 spans 15 residues. The V and J ends lost 3 bases and 6 bases, in that order; junction bases with no gene match: 6. Germline V lookup: CDR1 LNHDA, CDR2 SQIVND (reference sequence). The CDR3 is CASSISGQGGQPQHF. The DNA for the CDR3 is TGTGCCAGTAGTATCTCGGGACAGGGAGGTCAGCCCCAGCATTTT.

The V gene is TRBV19, the J gene TRBJ2-3; D may be TRBD1 (5 bases). Trimming removed 4 bases at V and 0 bases at J, with 14 bases between. Germline CDR1 is LNHDA and CDR2 is SQIVND (reference sequence). The CDR3 contains 16 residues. DNA for the CDR3: TGTGCCAGTAGTAGCCCCACAGGCCTTAGCACAGATACGCAGTATTTT. Translated: CASSSPTGLSTDTQYF.

The chain carries TRBV11-2 and TRBJ2-7; 7 nucleotides line up with TRBD1. Losses at the gene ends were 5 bases for V and 6 bases for J; bases not matched to a gene: 10. Germline V gives CDR1 SGHAT, CDR2 FQNNGV. The CDR3 loop spans 14 amino acids. The DNA of the CDR3 is TGTGCCAGCAGCGAAATGGGGACAGCTTCCGAGCAGTACTTC. Protein sequence: CASSEMGTASEQYF.

CDR3 bases: TGTGCCAGCATAAGGGGGGGAAGCACAGATACGCAGTATTTT. This codes for CASIRGGSTDTQYF. The gene calls are TRBV6-5 and TRBJ2-3; D perhaps matches TRBD2 (7 bases). This CDR3 region has 14 residues. V was pared by 7 bases and J by 0 bases, with 11 bases between. Germline V gene lookup returns CDR1 MNHEY and CDR2 SVGAGI.

This chain connects TRBV10-2 to TRBJ1-5; 7 positions agree with TRBD1. There are 15 residues in the CDR3. V trimming: 3 bases; J trimming: 6 bases; junction bases outside the gene matches: 8. Germline lookup yields CDR1 WSHSY and CDR2 SAAADI. The CDR3 nucleotides are TGCGCCAGCAGTGACCTAGGAGGGGGCGGTCAGCCCCAGCATTTT. Protein sequence: CASSDLGGGGQPQHF.

The chain carries TRBV4-1 and TRBJ2-3; 10 nucleotides line up with TRBD2. Losses at the gene ends were 4 bases for V and 2 bases for J; bases not matched to a gene: 9. From germline, CDR1 is MGHRA and CDR2 YSYEKL. This CDR3 contains 17 residues. The CDR3 here is CASSPLLAGLPTDTQYF. CDR3 nucleotide sequence: TGCGCCAGCAGCCCTTTACTAGCGGGGTTGCCCACAGATACGCAGTATTTT.

V and J are TRBV7-9 and TRBJ1-1; unclear D gene. This CDR3 comprises 14 residues. Germline CDR1 SEHNR, CDR2 FQNEAQ (reference sequence). V lost 3 bases, J lost 4 bases, and 12 bases lay in between. CDR3 coding DNA: TGTGCCAGCAGCTTTGGCGGATTGGGCACTGAAGCTTTCTTT. Encoded protein: CASSFGGLGTEAFF. Supplemented by reference TRBV7-9 and TRBJ1-1, the full variable domain reads DTGVSQNPRHKITKRGQNVTFRCDPISEHNRLYWYRQTLGQGPEFLTYFQNEAQLEKSRLLSDRFSAERPKGSFSTLEIQRTEQGDSAMYLCASSFGGLGTEAFFGQGTRLTVV.

V usage is TRBV6-5 and J usage is TRBJ2-3; tentative D call: TRBD2 (6 bases). CDR1 and CDR2 (germline): MNHEY, SVGAGI. V lost 8 bases, J lost 2 bases, and 11 bases lay in between. CDR3 length: 13 residues. DNA of the CDR3: TGTGCCAGCGGTCCGGGACTCACAGATACGCAGTATTTT. It encodes CASGPGLTDTQYF.

The chain recombines TRBV5-4 with TRBJ1-2; 7 bases map to TRBD1. Germline values: CDR1 SGHNT, CDR2 YYREEE (reference sequence). Unmatched junction bases numbered 5, after V lost 6 bases and J lost 0 bases. The CDR3 is 14 residues long. The CDR3 here is CASTLGQSNYGYTF. CDR3 nucleotides: TGTGCCAGCACCCTGGGACAGTCTAACTATGGCTACACCTTC. Looking up the rest from reference TRBV5-4 and TRBJ1-2 gives the full variable domain: ETGVTQSPTHLIKTRGQQVTLRCSSQSGHNTVSWYQQALGQGPQFIFQYYREEENGRGNFPPRFSGLQFPNYSSELNVNALELDDSALYLCASTLGQSNYGYTFGSGTRLTVV.